This TCR beta chain was obtained from a study of human T cells and chemical hapten exposure (dated by TCRdb to the early 2020s). About the investigation overall: For sensitization, 2% DPC in acetone was applied to a roughly 2 cm by roughly 2 cm area of upper inner arm skin. Throughout the study period of roughly five months, patients also received therapeutic DPC doses to the scalp every week. Patch testing was performed on the upper back with Finn chambers containing 0.01% DPC, and the patch tests were scored after 6 days according to International Contact Dermatitis Research Group standards. Alopecia areata with under or over 50% scalp involvement, alopecia totalis and alopecia universalis were represented in the patient cohort, which was mostly female. Libraries were pooled for sequencing, and per-sample TCR yields varied mainly because of small differences in library volumes within the pool. Peripheral blood TCR repertoire changes were tracked in vivo in alopecia patients during primary and secondary sensitization to the hapten diphenylcyclopropenone (DPC). Blood samples were taken from patients before sensitization (week 0) and at 2, 6 and about 24 weeks after DPC sensitization. Nearly 30 alopecia patients gave blood for TCR sequencing at one to four time points (pre-sensitization, 2, 6 and 24 weeks). The research as a whole found: DPC sensitization did not change the number of TCRs with a frequency above 1 in 1000, and there was no evidence of changes in global repertoire structure. Expanded TCRs formed significantly more large CDR3 similarity clusters than pre-sensitization or healthy control sets, consistent with antigen-driven responses. After repeated subsampling, the strength of the expansion versus patch-test correlation and the threshold at which it became significant changed. Because all patients had alopecia, a presumed autoimmune disease, the immune response of the patients might differ from that of healthy individuals. Patch test score correlated positively with the number of PT1 expanded TCRs, reaching significance at thresholds 8, 16 and 32 but not at 4.

Trimming takes 4 bases from V and 1 base from J, and the germline ends sit 14 bases apart. The CDR3, from cysteine to phenylalanine, totals 15 residues. Left in the record is the CDR3 DNA by itself, 45 bases read in frame from the first base. The germline V gene provides CDR1 SGHRS and CDR2 YFSETQ. The label giving this sample's time point can be read as: pre-sensitization, week 0. Explained via the paper, the treatment or condition label denotes: therapeutic diphenylcyclopropenone sensitization with weekly scalp DPC. At each patch-test visit, blood was drawn before the patch test was applied. Patients were eligible if aged 18 to 70, diagnosed with alopecia and judged suitable for DPC therapy, and pregnant patients were excluded. Total RNA was isolated from unfractionated whole blood collected in Tempus Blood RNA tubes. In its sample, this clonotype was seen many times. Its antigen target is currently unknown. No base qualities exist here, and no much larger clone lies one base off it.

The library was generated by RACE. Instrument used: NextSeq 500. During library preparation, unique molecular identifiers were attached to individual cDNA molecules so that TCRs could be counted in a quantitative, reproducible way. For every blood RNA sample, sequencing covered both the TCR alpha and TCR beta chains. The authors' pipeline ran thus. The median number of TCRs per sample was some 100,000, ranging from roughly 23,224 to 690,600. The Decombinator software suite was used to annotate V, J and CDR3 in the TCR reads. For the PS versus PT1 abundance plots, all samples were subsampled to the same number of TCRs (28,000). TCRs were defined as expanded if absent before sensitization and observed at least eight times at the 2-week time point. The public reads were reanalyzed by TCRdb: fastp trimming at Q25, MiXCR alignment, in-frame beta chains only. Identical CDR3 proteins give one entry, which carries the most common genes and DNA. The V and J calls come from TCRdb's annotation, not from the publication. The sample table records roughly 80,000 distinct CDR3 sequences; less than 15% of these occur just once. 4.6% of the sample is held by the ten biggest clonotypes.

Recombination connected TRBV5-1 to TRBJ2-5; TRBD2 might be the D gene, on 6 matching bases. The sequence was collected from a woman aged 45-59 years with alopecia areata. Some clones in this sample may be carry-over from other donors' samples. The material sequenced was whole blood, taken in connection with sensitization to the hapten diphenylcyclopropenone (DPC). CDR3 sequence: CASSPSTTSQETQYF. Here is the DNA: TGCGCCAGCAGCCCATCGACGACTAGCCAAGAGACCCAGTACTTC. When the CDR3 is completed using the reference TRBV5-1 and TRBJ2-5 genes on either side, the full variable domain is KAGVTQTPRYLIKTRGQQVTLSCSPISGHRSVSWYQQTPGQGLQFLFEYFSETQRNKGNFPGRFSGRQFSNSRSEMNVSTLELGDSALYLCASSPSTTSQETQYFGPGTRLLVL.